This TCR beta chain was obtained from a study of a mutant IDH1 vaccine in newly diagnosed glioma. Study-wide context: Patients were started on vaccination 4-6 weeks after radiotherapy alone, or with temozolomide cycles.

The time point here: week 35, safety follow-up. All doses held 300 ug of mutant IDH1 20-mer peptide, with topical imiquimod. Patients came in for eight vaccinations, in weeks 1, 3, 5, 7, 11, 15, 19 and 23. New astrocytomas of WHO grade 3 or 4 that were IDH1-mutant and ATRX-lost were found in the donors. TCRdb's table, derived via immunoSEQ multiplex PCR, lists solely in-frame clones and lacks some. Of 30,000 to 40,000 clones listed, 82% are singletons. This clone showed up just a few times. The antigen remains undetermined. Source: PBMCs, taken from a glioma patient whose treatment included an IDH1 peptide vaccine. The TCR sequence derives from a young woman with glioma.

The CDR3 loop reads CASADRQVTGGYTF. For the CDR3, the DNA is TGTGCTAGTGCCGATAGACAGGTAACGGGTGGCTACACCTTC. The rearrangement joins TRBV12-5 to TRBJ1-2; possibly TRBD1 for D (6 bases). CDR3 length equals 14 residues. V lost 7 bases to trimming and J lost 7 bases, with 19 bases between them. CDR1 is LGHNT and CDR2 is FRNRAP in the germline V gene.